The 15 T cell receptor beta chains in this list originate from one sample, sequenced in a study of T cell responses to AZD1222 COVID-19 vaccine. Assay used: immunoSEQ multiplex PCR; TCRdb lists only in-frame clones, some missing. The sample records 80,000 to 90,000 clones, more than 70% being singletons. The sample was peripheral blood, taken on day 0 of AZD1222 vaccination. The receptor set was obtained from an adult in good health.

The chain combines TRBV11-3 with TRBJ2-7; 9 bases agree with TRBD2. Trimming at V came to 1 base and at J to 8 bases, leaving 3 bases not matched to a gene. This CDR3 is built from 13 residues. The germline CDR1 and CDR2 sequences are SGHNT and YENEEA. The CDR3 DNA is TGTGCCAGCAGCTTAGGGGCTAGCGGGAAGCAGTACTTC. It encodes CASSLGASGKQYF. The full variable domain, in which reference TRBV11-3 and TRBJ2-7 provide the parts outside the CDR3, is EAGVVQSPRYKIIEKKQPVAFWCNPISGHNTLYWYLQNLGQGPELLIRYENEEAVDDSQLPKDRFSAERLKGVDSTLKIQPAELGDSAVYLCASSLGASGKQYFGPGTRLTVT.

This chain uses TRBV3-1 (or the pseudogene TRBV3-2) with TRBJ1-3; a possible D gene is TRBD1 (6 bases). The CDR3 runs to 11 residues. CDR1 is LGHDT and CDR2 is YNNKEL in the germline V gene (reference sequence). V shed 8 bases and J shed 7 bases, with 9 bases lying between them. The chain's CDR3 is CASQGTNTIYF. Here the CDR3 DNA reads TGTGCCAGCCAGGGGACTAACACCATATATTTT.

The chain has TRBV2 and TRBJ1-2; possibly TRBD1 for D (6 bases). Per germline, CDR1 SNHLY and CDR2 FYNNEI. The germline V and J ends were trimmed by 4 bases and 2 bases, with 14 bases remaining between them. The CDR3 runs to 15 residues. The CDR3 protein is CASSGVRGENYGYTF. In DNA, the CDR3 is TGTGCCAGCAGTGGGGTCAGGGGCGAAAACTATGGCTACACCTTC. Drawing the rest from reference TRBV2 and TRBJ1-2, the complete variable domain is EPEVTQTPSHQVTQMGQEVILRCVPISNHLYFYWYRQILGQKVEFLVSFYNNEISEKSEIFDDQFSVERPDGSNFTLKIRSTKLEDSAMYFCASSGVRGENYGYTFGSGTRLTVV.

The genes are TRBV2 and TRBJ2-3, with D uncertain. V dropped 7 bases and J dropped 5 bases, with 10 bases sitting between them. Per germline, CDR1 SNHLY and CDR2 FYNNEI. CDR3 length equals 12 residues. CDR3 coding DNA: TGTGCCAGCATCCAGGACGGAGATACGCAGTATTTT. Its translation is CASIQDGDTQYF. Filled out from reference TRBV2 and TRBJ2-3, the complete variable domain reads EPEVTQTPSHQVTQMGQEVILRCVPISNHLYFYWYRQILGQKVEFLVSFYNNEISEKSEIFDDQFSVERPDGSNFTLKIRSTKLEDSAMYFCASIQDGDTQYFGPGTRLTVL.

The V gene is TRBV5-4, the J gene TRBJ2-4; 8 bases map to TRBD1. There are 14 residues in the CDR3. V trimming: 3 bases; J trimming: 6 bases; junction bases outside the gene matches: 5. From germline, CDR1 is SGHNT and CDR2 YYREEE (reference sequence). CDR3 sequence (DNA): TGTGCCAGCAGCTCGGCCGACAGGGGAAACATTCAGTACTTC. Residues: CASSSADRGNIQYF. The full variable domain, with the rest looked up from reference TRBV5-4 and TRBJ2-4, is ETGVTQSPTHLIKTRGQQVTLRCSSQSGHNTVSWYQQALGQGPQFIFQYYREEENGRGNFPPRFSGLQFPNYSSELNVNALELDDSALYLCASSSADRGNIQYFGAGTRLSVL.

CDR3 residues: CASTLDRTGEKLFF. CDR3 DNA: TGTGCCAGCACCTTGGACAGGACTGGTGAAAAACTGTTTTTT. This sequence joins TRBV2 and TRBJ1-4; 7 bases match TRBD1. The CDR3 has 14 amino acids. V dropped 7 bases and J dropped 7; count of bases not matched to a gene: 9. Germline V gene data show CDR1 as SNHLY and CDR2 as FYNNEI.

J is TRBJ1-1 and V is TRBV18; 7 bases fit TRBD1. CDR3 size: 14 residues. Germline CDR1 reads KGHSH; CDR2 reads LQKENI. V shed 1 base, J shed 6 bases, and the junction held 5 bases outside the gene matches. CDR3 residues: CASSPQFQGAEAFF. In DNA, the CDR3 is TGTGCCAGCTCACCACAATTCCAGGGGGCTGAAGCTTTCTTT.

The rearrangement uses TRBV21-1 and TRBJ2-5; TRBD2 reflects the table's D call only, with no check against the DNA. TRBV21-1 is given as a pseudogene. This CDR3 spans 15 amino acids. CDR3 region: CASSKGEDEGETQYF. The CDR3 DNA reads as TGTGCCAGCAGCAAAGGAGAGGACGAGGGAGAGACCCAGTACTTC.

J is TRBJ1-1 and V is TRBV9, with D possibly being TRBD1 (6 bases). The CDR3 consists of 12 residues. The V end was cut by 4 bases, the J end by 11 bases, with 15 bases between. Germline V gene lookup returns CDR1 SGDLS and CDR2 YYNGEE. The CDR3 DNA follows: TGTGCCAGCAGCAGTAGGGGGACGGGGGCTTTCTTT. Protein sequence: CASSSRGTGAFF.

The chain couples TRBV7-2 to TRBJ1-2; TRBD1 agrees at 7 bases. In germline, CDR1 is SGHTA, CDR2 FQGNSA. J was trimmed by 6 bases and V by 1 base; bases with no gene match: 8. CDR3 size: 15 residues. CDR3 DNA sequence: TGTGCCAGCAGCTTAGATTTTGCAGGGGGTGATGGCTACACCTTC. Translation: CASSLDFAGGDGYTF.

The chain links TRBV7-2 to TRBJ2-2; TRBD2 might be the D (6 bases). V lost 1 base, J lost 2 bases, and 8 bases lay in between. The CDR3 contains 15 residues. Per the germline V gene, CDR1 is SGHTA and CDR2 is FQGNSA. The CDR3 sequence: CASSLVEGNTGELFF. The CDR3 DNA follows: TGTGCCAGCAGCTTAGTGGAGGGAAACACCGGGGAGCTGTTTTTT.

The chain has TRBV19 and TRBJ1-4; 8 bases match TRBD1. Germline assignment: CDR1 LNHDA and CDR2 SQIVND (reference sequence). The V and J ends lost 1 base and 2 bases, in that order; junction bases with no gene match: 6. The length of the CDR3 is 17 residues. CDR3 coding DNA: TGTGCCAGTAGTATAGGGACAGGGTTGGCGACTAATGAAAAACTGTTTTTT. Protein sequence: CASSIGTGLATNEKLFF.

The chain is built from TRBV19 and TRBJ2-1; 9 bases align to TRBD2. CDR3 size: 14 residues. With V trimmed by 5 bases and J by 7 bases, 6 bases remained unmatched. Germline V gene lookup returns CDR1 LNHDA and CDR2 SQIVND (reference sequence). CDR3 loop: CASSSRTSENEQFF. In DNA form, the CDR3 reads TGTGCCAGTAGTTCAAGGACTAGCGAGAATGAGCAGTTCTTC.

CDR3 in amino acids: CASSLGVGGPIYGYTF. Here the CDR3 DNA reads TGTGCCAGCAGTTTAGGTGTCGGGGGCCCTATCTATGGCTACACCTTC. The genes are TRBV27 and TRBJ1-2; D may be TRBD1 (6 bases). The V and J ends lost 2 bases and 4 bases respectively, with 17 bases between them. The length of the CDR3 is 16 residues. Looked up from germline, CDR1 is MNHEY and CDR2 is SMNVEV (reference sequence).

The rearrangement joins TRBV9 to TRBJ1-1, with 8 bases fitting TRBD1. With 3 bases clipped from V and 1 base from J, the junction kept 5 bases outside the gene matches. Germline values: CDR1 SGDLS, CDR2 YYNGEE. The CDR3 extends over 15 amino acids. The CDR3 loop reads CASSGRTGQNTEAFF. CDR3 DNA sequence: TGTGCCAGCAGCGGGAGGACAGGGCAGAACACTGAAGCTTTCTTT.